This TCR beta chain emerged from a study of T-cell reconstitution after alpha-beta-depleted transplantation in children. Study-wide findings and caveats: Some patients owed their high day-60 TCRbeta diversity to surviving recipient T cells and thymic progenitors. Reported findings indicate that, about two months after transplant, alpha-beta T cells came from several hundred expanded clones, which were derived from non-depleted graft cells. One year after transplant, T-cell counts and diversity came mostly from newly produced T cells.

Looked up from germline, CDR1 is SGDLS and CDR2 is YYNGEE. V trimming: 0 bases; J trimming: 5 bases; junction bases outside the gene matches: 6. The CDR3 has 16 residues. This sample's TCRbeta library carried unique molecular identifier barcodes. Using its own MiXCR run on the PCR reads, TCRdb lists one record per CDR3 protein. The sample yields about 580,000 distinct CDR3 sequences, 23% seen once. In its sample, this clonotype was seen a few times. What it binds is unknown. This receptor was identified in a boy less than two years old who had a stem cell transplant for acute myeloid leukemia, so the T cells may come from the graft donor. The material sequenced was PBMCs, mostly from graft donor cells, taken 360 days after TCRalphabeta/CD19-depleted stem cell transplant. The chain has TRBV9 and TRBJ2-2, with TRBD2 identical over 8 bases. The CDR3 DNA follows: TGTGCCAGCAGCGTAGGAGCGGGACTAGGGACCGGGGAGCTGTTTTTT. Amino acid sequence: CASSVGAGLGTGELFF.